Detailed here is one T cell receptor (beta chain). Its cognate antigen is unknown. Profiled with immunoSEQ multiplex PCR; TCRdb holds only in-frame clones, not every one. The sample has 15,000 to 20,000 clones, roughly 80% seen once. The CDR3 extends over 17 amino acids. Trimming removed 0 bases from V and 2 bases from J; junction bases left unmatched: 9. Per the germline V gene, CDR1 is SGHRS and CDR2 is YFSETQ. The data belong to a study of somatic mutations in cytotoxic T cells in rheumatoid arthritis. About the research overall: It was right after diagnosis, before any treatment, that patient blood (approximately 28 ml EDTA) was drawn. Study results and limitations: No significant CD8+ T-cell clonality difference was found between rheumatoid arthritis patients and age-matched controls.

V usage is TRBV5-1 and J usage is TRBJ2-3; TRBD2 matches 7 bases. Material: CD8+ T cells sorted from blood. The clonotype was recovered from an adult with rheumatoid arthritis. CDR3 loop: CASSLGAVAGVTDTQYF. As DNA, the CDR3 is TGCGCCAGCAGCTTGGGTGCGGTTGCGGGAGTCACAGATACGCAGTATTTT. Based on the CDR3 plus reference TRBV5-1 and TRBJ2-3, the full variable domain is KAGVTQTPRYLIKTRGQQVTLSCSPISGHRSVSWYQQTPGQGLQFLFEYFSETQRNKGNFPGRFSGRQFSNSRSEMNVSTLELGDSALYLCASSLGAVAGVTDTQYFGPGTRLTVL.